The clone carrying this TCR beta chain was recorded many times. The antigen is undetermined. This sample is drawn from a study of blood T cells in healthy people across ages. The V end lost 5 bases, the J end lost 1 base, and 8 bases lay between the germline ends. The CDR3 loop spans 12 amino acids. Germline V gives CDR1 DFQATT, CDR2 SNEGSKA (reference sequence). Study observations and caveats: Higher diversity and more naive CD4+ cells were features of long-lived donors, compared to aged donors.

Through a sample-barcoded 5' primer and a J-beta primer mix, a second PCR was run for about 6 to 12 cycles. TCRdb reprocessed the 5' RACE reads with MiXCR, giving one entry per CDR3 protein. The sample includes around 1,100,000 distinct CDR3 sequences, 30% to 40% of them seen just once. The gene calls are TRBV20-1 and TRBJ1-1; D not resolved. The source of this sequence is a young man in good health. The specimen was blood. The CDR3 spells CSASAPNTEAFF. CDR3 nucleotide sequence: TGCAGTGCTTCCGCTCCGAACACTGAAGCTTTCTTT.